The clone carrying this TCR beta chain was counted between two and nine times. Its specificity is not known. A TCRbeta library incorporating unique molecular identifiers was prepared. One entry per CDR3 protein, called by TCRdb with MiXCR from the PCR reads. Of some 300,000 distinct CDR3 sequences listed, 10% are singletons. The CDR3 has 15 amino acids. J gave up 3 bases and V 4 bases, and 8 bases lay outside the gene matches. The germline CDR1 and CDR2 sequences are KGHSH and LQKENI. The data belong to a study of T-cell reconstitution after alpha-beta-depleted transplantation in children. The study, taken as a whole, reports: From newly produced T cells came most of the T-cell counts and diversity one year after transplant.

The sequence was collected from a boy in the first two years of life with acute myeloid leukemia, due to receive a stem cell transplant. The chain employs TRBV18 and TRBJ2-7, with 8 nucleotides matching TRBD2. The source material was PBMCs, sampled before TCRalphabeta/CD19-depleted stem cell transplant. CDR3 bases: TGTGCCAGCTCACAGAAGCTAGCGGGTGTCTACGAGCAGTACTTC. This encodes CASSQKLAGVYEQYF.